Listed below are T cell receptor beta chains from one sample, sequenced in a study of blood T cells in healthy people across ages. TCRdb ran MiXCR on the 5' RACE reads and lists one entry per CDR3 protein. Of hundreds of thousands of distinct CDR3 sequences in the sample, approximately 21% were seen once. Sequencing was carried out using blood. All receptors come from a man between 70 and 80 years old in good health. Both conserved end residues are part of each CDR3. The D gene is left open where the match is weak. Where a row states a size, it is once, few, many or the class of an expanded clone; other rows omit it.

abundance	v_gene	j_gene	d_gene	CDR3nt	CDR3aa
NA	TRBV27	TRBJ2-3	TRBD2	TGTGCCAGCAGTTTATATACTAGCGGGAGGCCCACAGATACGCAGTATTTT	CASSLYTSGRPTDTQYF
NA	TRBV30	TRBJ2-2	NA	TGTGCCTGGAGCGTGTGGACCCCGGGAGTAACCGGGGAGCTGCTTTTT	CAWSVWTPGVTGELLF
few	TRBV6-4	TRBJ2-7	NA	TGTGCCAGCAGTGAGACTAACGGGAGCGCCGAGCAGTACTTC	CASSETNGSAEQYF
NA	TRBV20-1	TRBJ2-5	NA	TGCAGTGCTAGAGATCAGAGGTCCCAGGAGACCCAGTACTTC	CSARDQRSQETQYF
NA	TRBV6-1	TRBJ2-3	NA	TGTGCCAGAAGTGACCAGATCACAGATACGCAGTATTTT	CARSDQITDTQYF
few	TRBV4-2	TRBJ2-1	NA	TGTGCCAGCAGCCAATTTGTCCAGGGAGCCAAGAACAATGAGCAGTTCTTC	CASSQFVQGAKNNEQFF
NA	TRBV12-3/TRBV12-4	TRBJ2-1	TRBD2	TGTGCCAGCAGTGGGGGACTAGCGGGTCCCACCTCCTACAATGAGCAGTTCTTC	CASSGGLAGPTSYNEQFF
NA	TRBV9	TRBJ1-5	NA	TGTGCCAGCAGCGTAGCTGGGGGGCAGCCCCAGCATTTT	CASSVAGGQPQHF
few	TRBV30	TRBJ2-2	NA	TGTGCCTGGAGTGTACGGCGAGGGGACGGGGAGCTGTTTTTT	CAWSVRRGDGELFF
few	TRBV20-1	TRBJ1-2	NA	TGCAGTGCTAAGCTGCGCTATGGCTACACCTTC	CSAKLRYGYTF
NA	TRBV19	TRBJ2-1	TRBD1	TGTGCCAGTAGTATAGAACCGACAGGGGGGTATGAGCAGTTCTTC	CASSIEPTGGYEQFF
NA	TRBV25-1	TRBJ1-5	TRBD1	TGTGCCAGCGGGACAGGGAACTATCAGCCCCAGCATTTT	CASGTGNYQPQHF
NA	TRBV6-1	TRBJ1-5	NA	TGTGCCAGCAGTGTGGATGGGGGAAATCAGCCCCAGCATTTT	CASSVDGGNQPQHF
NA	TRBV2	TRBJ2-5	NA	TGTGCCAGTGACGGGCTAGAAGAGACCCAGTACTTC	CASDGLEETQYF
many	TRBV11-1	TRBJ2-1	TRBD1	TGTGCCAGCAGCACCGGGACAGGAAATTACAATGAGCAGTTCTTC	CASSTGTGNYNEQFF